The 12 T cell receptor beta chains in this list originate from one sample, sequenced in a study of blood T cell repertoires in COVID-19. The protocol was immunoSEQ multiplex PCR, while the TCRdb copy is restricted to in-frame clones and leaves out a portion. The sample consists of approximately 450,000 clones, nearly 90% of them appearing once. Sequencing used PBMCs or T cells enriched from blood (not recorded which). These receptors were taken from a woman aged 18-30 years with acute COVID-19.

The chain employs TRBV7-9 and TRBJ2-1; 8 bases are a match to TRBD1. Germline V gives CDR1 SEHNR, CDR2 FQNEAQ (reference sequence). The CDR3 is 14 amino acids. V was pared by 5 bases and J by 6 bases, with 6 bases of the junction left unmatched. The CDR3 DNA follows: TGTGCCAGCAGCAATAACAGGGGGTCCAATGAGCAGTTCTTC. Encoded protein: CASSNNRGSNEQFF.

This rearrangement joins TRBV5-1 to TRBJ1-5, with 7 positions matching TRBD1. CDR3 size: 17 residues. Looked up from germline, CDR1 is SGHRS and CDR2 is YFSETQ. J lost 0 bases, V lost 0 bases, and 6 bases had no gene match. CDR3 coding DNA: TGCGCCAGCAGCTTGGGGCAGGGGGTTAATAGCAATCAGCCCCAGCATTTT. Its translation: CASSLGQGVNSNQPQHF.

This clone was counted a few times. This chain joins TRBV18 and TRBJ2-7; perhaps TRBD1 as D (7 bases). V was pared by 3 bases and J by 5 bases, with 14 bases between. The germline CDR1 and CDR2 sequences are KGHSH and LQKENI. CDR3 size: 14 residues. The CDR3 region has the DNA TGTGCCAGCTCACCTCGGGCCAGGGGGGACGAGCAGTACTTC. This gives the protein CASSPRARGDEQYF.

The chain is built from TRBV6-5 and TRBJ1-2, with D possibly TRBD1 on 6 matching bases. CDR3 length equals 15 residues. Germline loops: CDR1 MNHEY, CDR2 SVGAGI. V was clipped by 4 bases and J by 0 bases, with 12 bases between them. As DNA, the CDR3 is TGTGCCAGCAGTTCCACCAGGGGAGCTAACTATGGCTACACCTTC. Encoded protein: CASSSTRGANYGYTF.

The gene calls are TRBV27 and TRBJ1-1; tentatively, D is TRBD1 (5 bases). This CDR3 comprises 15 residues. Trimming removed 2 bases at V and 1 base at J, with 11 bases between. Germline loops: CDR1 MNHEY, CDR2 SMNVEV (reference sequence). The CDR3: CASSLISTANTEAFF. The CDR3 DNA reads as TGTGCCAGCAGTTTAATATCGACAGCGAACACTGAAGCTTTCTTT.

This sequence joins TRBV5-6 and TRBJ2-7; D might be TRBD2 (6 bases). This CDR3 spans 14 amino acids. Trimming removed 2 bases at V and 6 bases at J, with 15 bases between. Germline V gene sequence: CDR1 SGHDT, CDR2 YYEEEE. The chain's CDR3 is CASSLSGVGGEQYF. In DNA form, the CDR3 reads TGTGCCAGCAGCTTATCGGGGGTGGGCGGCGAGCAGTACTTC.

The chain links TRBV2 to TRBJ1-4, with 9 positions matching TRBD1. V lost 6 bases and J lost 8; bases outside the gene matches: 10. The CDR3 length is 15 residues. Germline assignment: CDR1 SNHLY and CDR2 FYNNEI. The CDR3: CASSRDRGVEEKLFF. CDR3 in DNA: TGTGCCAGCAGCAGAGACAGGGGGGTTGAAGAAAAACTGTTTTTT. The whole variable domain, remainder taken from reference TRBV2 and TRBJ1-4, is EPEVTQTPSHQVTQMGQEVILRCVPISNHLYFYWYRQILGQKVEFLVSFYNNEISEKSEIFDDQFSVERPDGSNFTLKIRSTKLEDSAMYFCASSRDRGVEEKLFFGSGTQLSVL.

This clone has more than one count but fewer than ten. The J gene is TRBJ2-3, the V gene TRBV20-1, with 12 bases identical to TRBD2. V was clipped by 3 bases and J by 3 bases; unmatched bases: 13. CDR1 DFQATT and CDR2 SNEGSKA come from the germline V gene (reference sequence). The CDR3 contains 18 residues. As DNA, the CDR3 is TGCAGTGCTAGTTACCTCGACCCCGGGACTAGCGGGACAGATACGCAGTATTTT. Protein: CSASYLDPGTSGTDTQYF.

This chain joins TRBV21-1 and TRBJ2-2; TRBD1, the D gene given by the table, was not confirmed from the DNA. TRBV21-1 is classified as a pseudogene. The CDR3 has 16 amino acids. CDR3 in amino acids: CASSKVRRDRGGELFF. CDR3 bases: TGTGCCAGCAGCAAAGTACGAAGGGACAGGGGCGGGGAGCTGTTTTTT.

The rearrangement links TRBV4-1 to TRBJ2-1, with TRBD1 identical over 8 bases. This CDR3 has 15 residues. V dropped 1 base and J dropped 6; count of bases not matched to a gene: 5. Looked up from germline, CDR1 is MGHRA and CDR2 is YSYEKL. The CDR3 sequence is CASSQGGGTGNEQFF. The DNA of the CDR3 is TGCGCCAGCAGCCAAGGGGGTGGGACAGGCAATGAGCAGTTCTTC.

The rearrangement joins TRBV7-3 to TRBJ2-3; D is possibly TRBD1 (5 bases). V was clipped by 4 bases and J by 1 base, with 6 bases between them. In germline, CDR1 is SGHTA, CDR2 FQGTGA. This CDR3 region has 13 residues. The CDR3 nucleotides are TGTGCCAGCAGCTCGACAGGCACAGATACGCAGTATTTT. Translation: CASSSTGTDTQYF.

This rearrangement joins TRBV5-4 to TRBJ1-2; D is ambiguous. The CDR3 length is 15 residues. V dropped 5 bases and J dropped 2 bases, with 16 bases sitting between them. Germline V lookup: CDR1 SGHNT, CDR2 YYREEE (reference sequence). The CDR3 here is CASSPDSYVNYGYTF. The CDR3 nucleotides read TGTGCCAGCAGTCCCGACTCCTATGTCAACTATGGCTACACCTTC.